This TCR beta chain was sequenced in a study of blood T cell repertoires in COVID-19. Study details: Samples representing acute and convalescent COVID-19 were sourced from the United States, Italy and Spain. Sample material is recorded as cDNA or gDNA derived from T cells, B-cell-depleted T cells, or PBMCs.

The CDR3 runs 15 residues. The V end lost 7 bases, the J end lost 4 bases, and 14 bases lay between the germline ends. Per the germline V gene, CDR1 is SNHLY and CDR2 is FYNNEI. Authors' methods: From reference gene primer amplification, estimates of nucleated cell counts were derived. The repertoire was sequenced with immunoSEQ multiplex PCR; TCRdb's copy has only in-frame clones and lacks some. V, J and clone size are taken as reported in that table, and D and trimming were inferred from the DNA itself. The table includes 250,000 to 350,000 clones, about nine tenths detected once. Specimen: peripheral blood. This receptor was identified in a woman in her sixties or seventies with acute or convalescent COVID-19. J is TRBJ1-6 and V is TRBV2; no firm D call. CDR3 bases: TGTGCCAGCAATCCGGGGTCCCAATATAATTCACCCCTCCACTTT. Protein sequence: CASNPGSQYNSPLHF. The full variable domain, completed using reference TRBV2 and TRBJ1-6, is EPEVTQTPSHQVTQMGQEVILRCVPISNHLYFYWYRQILGQKVEFLVSFYNNEISEKSEIFDDQFSVERPDGSNFTLKIRSTKLEDSAMYFCASNPGSQYNSPLHFGNGTRLTVT.